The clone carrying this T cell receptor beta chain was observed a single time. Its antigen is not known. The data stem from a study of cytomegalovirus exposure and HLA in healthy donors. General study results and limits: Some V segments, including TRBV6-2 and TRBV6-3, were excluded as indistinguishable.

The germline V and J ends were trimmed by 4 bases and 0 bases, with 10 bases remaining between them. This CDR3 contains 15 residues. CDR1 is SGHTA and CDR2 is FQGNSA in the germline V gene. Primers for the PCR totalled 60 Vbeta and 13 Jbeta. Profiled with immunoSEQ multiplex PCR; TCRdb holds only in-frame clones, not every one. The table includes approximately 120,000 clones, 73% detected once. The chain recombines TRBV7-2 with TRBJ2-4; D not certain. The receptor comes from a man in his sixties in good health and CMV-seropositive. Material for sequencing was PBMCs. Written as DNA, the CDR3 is TGTGCCAGCAGCTCCGGTAGAGTAGCCAAAAACATTCAGTACTTC. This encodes CASSSGRVAKNIQYF.